This T cell receptor beta chain originates from a study of cytomegalovirus exposure and HLA in healthy donors. Study-level background: Out of about 410 genotyped donors, less than 85% belonged to the Caucasian-associated ancestry cluster. Overall study findings and caveats: Looking again later, the authors saw that most CMV-associated TCR beta chains seemed HLA-restricted.

Concerning this clone itself: Its cognate antigen is unknown.

Trimming cost V 1 base and J 0 bases, with 23 bases left between them. The CDR3 length is 20 residues. Germline V lookup: CDR1 SGHRS, CDR2 YFSETQ. Vbeta (60) and Jbeta (13) primers were used in the PCR. The data were produced by immunoSEQ multiplex PCR, yet TCRdb's version contains in-frame clones alone and is incomplete. Here the sample spans 250,000 to 350,000 clones, about 80% being singletons. The sequence was obtained from a girl aged 2-15 years in good health and CMV-seronegative. The sample consisted of PBMCs. The gene calls are TRBV5-1 and TRBJ1-3; D is unclear. CDR3 sequence: CASSLWLSGLMGSSGNTIYF. The CDR3 region has the DNA TGCGCCAGCAGCTTGTGGTTATCTGGGCTTATGGGTAGCTCTGGAAACACCATATATTTT.